These T cell receptor beta chains were read from a single sample in a study of blood T cell repertoires in COVID-19. Clones were sequenced by immunoSEQ multiplex PCR, and TCRdb holds only the in-frame ones, with some missing. The sample lists approximately 100,000 clones; 89% were seen once. The material sequenced was peripheral blood. The origin of the receptors is a woman older than 75 with active COVID-19. Both conserved end residues are part of each CDR3. D genes are given only for firm matches. Clone sizes are given selectively: once, few, many, or a class where the clone is expanded.

TRBJ1-1 - - TRBV19 CASSIGRGSRTEAFF TGTGCCAGTAGTATAGGCCGGGGGAGTAGGACTGAAGCTTTCTTT
TRBJ2-1 - - TRBV30 CAFQGLDEQFF TGTGCCTTCCAGGGATTGGATGAGCAGTTCTTC
TRBJ2-7 - - TRBV21-1 CASSKASGPYEQYF TGTGCCAGCAGCAAAGCCAGCGGACCCTACGAGCAGTACTTC
TRBJ1-1 - - TRBV6-5 CALKPGNTEAFF TGTGCCCTGAAACCCGGGAACACTGAAGCTTTCTTT
TRBJ1-2 - - TRBV28 CASSSASGFYGYTF TGTGCCAGCAGTTCGGCCTCAGGGTTCTATGGCTACACCTTC
TRBJ2-5 - - TRBV29-1 CSVPPLGSATQYF TGCAGCGTTCCCCCCCTCGGCAGCGCGACCCAGTACTTC
TRBJ2-1 few - TRBV19 CASRQTGDNEQFF TGTGCCAGCCGACAGACAGGTGACAATGAGCAGTTCTTC
TRBJ2-7 - - TRBV3-1/TRBV3-2 CASSQRDTLLVPYEQYF TGTGCCAGCAGCCAAAGGGACACCCTTCTTGTACCCTACGAGCAGTACTTC
TRBJ2-3 - TRBD1 TRBV5-1 CASRTGETDTQYF TGCGCCAGCAGGACAGGGGAGACAGATACGCAGTATTTT
TRBJ2-5 - - TRBV12-3/TRBV12-4 CASSFLETQYF TGTGCCAGCAGTTTCTTGGAGACCCAGTACTTC
TRBJ1-3 few TRBD1 TRBV4-2 CASSQVTGAGNTIYF TGTGCCAGCAGCCAAGTTACAGGGGCCGGAAACACCATATATTTT
TRBJ1-2 - - TRBV6-2/TRBV6-3 CASSPPTYGYTF TGTGCCAGCAGCCCGCCAACTTATGGCTACACCTTC
TRBJ1-4 once TRBD1 TRBV4-3 CASSPGTGTGGFIYNEKLFF TGCGCCAGCAGCCCCGGAACTGGGACAGGGGGCTTTATTTATAATGAAAAACTGTTTTTT
TRBJ2-7 - - TRBV29-1 CSVVKGTSAYEQYF TGCAGCGTTGTCAAGGGTACTAGTGCCTACGAGCAGTACTTC
TRBJ1-1 - - TRBV6-5 CASSYSGFEAFF TGTGCCAGCAGTTACTCGGGCTTTGAAGCTTTCTTT
TRBJ2-3 - - TRBV5-1 CASSLGGGPVTQYF TGCGCCAGCAGCTTGGGAGGAGGGCCCGTTACGCAGTATTTT
TRBJ2-1 - TRBD1 TRBV27 CASTLARTGRSYNEQFF TGTGCCAGCACCTTAGCCAGGACAGGGCGATCCTACAATGAGCAGTTCTTC
TRBJ2-6 - TRBD1 TRBV27 CASSPGQGVAGANVLTF TGTGCCAGCAGCCCCGGACAGGGTGTAGCTGGGGCCAACGTCCTGACTTTC
TRBJ2-7 - TRBD2 TRBV5-1 CASSLGDYLIYEQYF TGCGCCAGCAGCTTGGGGGACTATTTGATCTACGAGCAGTACTTC
TRBJ2-7 once - TRBV9 CASSPTGTEFYEQYF TGTGCCAGCAGCCCCACCGGGACTGAATTCTACGAGCAGTACTTC